This entry lists 9 T cell receptor beta chains sequenced from one sample in a study of T cell responses to AZD1222 COVID-19 vaccine. TCRdb keeps only in-frame clones here, not all; method: immunoSEQ multiplex PCR. The sample lists more than 80,000 clones, 75% to 90% seen once, with 9% to 13% in the top ten. Material: peripheral blood, obtained 28 days after the second AZD1222 dose. Receptors originate from an adult who received the AZD1222 COVID-19 vaccine.

V is TRBV4-3 and J is TRBJ2-1; D unclear. This CDR3 spans 14 amino acids. Germline CDR1 reads LGHNA; CDR2 reads YSLEER. V gave up 4 bases and J gave up 3 bases, with 10 bases separating them. CDR3 sequence reads: CASSLRSVYNEQFF. For the CDR3, the DNA is TGCGCCAGCAGCCTACGGTCCGTCTACAATGAGCAGTTCTTC.

This clone was detected once. This chain connects TRBV12-5 to TRBJ1-1; 9 bases line up with TRBD1. Germline CDR1 LGHNT, CDR2 FRNRAP. V trimming: 6 bases; J trimming: 5 bases; junction bases outside the gene matches: 7. This CDR3 is built from 14 residues. The CDR3 reads CASGDGQGRTEAFF. Here the CDR3 DNA reads TGTGCTAGTGGCGACGGACAGGGGCGTACTGAAGCTTTCTTT.

V usage is TRBV18 and J usage is TRBJ2-3; 8 nucleotides match TRBD2. There are 15 residues in the CDR3. J was trimmed by 3 bases and V by 2 bases; bases with no gene match: 4. The germline gives CDR1 KGHSH, CDR2 LQKENI. This CDR3 is CASSPGGLGTDTQYF. Here the CDR3 DNA reads TGTGCCAGCTCACCAGGGGGACTAGGAACAGATACGCAGTATTTT.

V is TRBV28 and J is TRBJ1-6; perhaps TRBD1 as D (6 bases). This CDR3 comprises 16 residues. Trimming cost V 7 bases and J 5 bases, with 18 bases left between them. Germline CDR1 MDHEN, CDR2 SYDVKM. The CDR3 DNA is TGTGCCAGCATCCCTGGGGGGGCTGGAAATAATTCACCCCTCCACTTT. Translating gives CASIPGGAGNNSPLHF.

This clone was seen more than once but under ten times. This chain connects TRBV27 to TRBJ2-5; 7 bases are a match to TRBD1. V shed 5 bases and J 1 base; nucleotides not matched to a gene: 13. This CDR3 has 17 residues. Germline V gene data show CDR1 as MNHEY and CDR2 as SMNVEV (reference sequence). This CDR3 reads CASSPLEGGPSQETQYF. Written as DNA, the CDR3 is TGTGCCAGCAGTCCACTGGAAGGGGGCCCTTCCCAAGAGACCCAGTACTTC.

The rearrangement links TRBV3-1 (or the pseudogene TRBV3-2) to TRBJ2-7; 7 positions match TRBD1. CDR1 and CDR2 (germline): LGHDT, YNNKEL (reference sequence). V shed 3 bases and J 6 bases; nucleotides not matched to a gene: 5. CDR3 length: 13 residues. CDR3 region: CASSHQGGREQYV. DNA of the CDR3: TGTGCCAGCAGCCATCAAGGGGGCCGCGAGCAGTACGTC.

The CDR3 DNA reads as TGTGCCAGCAGCTTACAGGTTGGGCTAGCGGGAGAGACCCAGTACTTC. Its translation is CASSLQVGLAGETQYF. This chain links TRBV7-8 with TRBJ2-5, with TRBD2 matching 8 bases. After removal of 2 bases from V and 4 bases from J, the junction contained 9 bases not matched to a gene. There are 16 residues in the CDR3. Germline lookup yields CDR1 SGHVS and CDR2 FQNEAQ.

This clone was seen more than once but under ten times. This chain uses TRBV2 with TRBJ2-1; 8 nucleotides align to TRBD2. J lost 7 bases, V lost 10 bases, and 12 bases had no gene match. This CDR3 spans 14 amino acids. Germline values: CDR1 SNHLY, CDR2 FYNNEI. CDR3 nucleotide sequence: TGTGCCACCCTCCGGGGGGGGTCTCCGAATGAGCAGTTCTTC. Its translation is CATLRGGSPNEQFF. The whole variable domain, filled in from reference TRBV2 and TRBJ2-1, reads EPEVTQTPSHQVTQMGQEVILRCVPISNHLYFYWYRQILGQKVEFLVSFYNNEISEKSEIFDDQFSVERPDGSNFTLKIRSTKLEDSAMYFCATLRGGSPNEQFFGPGTRLTVL.

V gene TRBV5-5 combines with J gene TRBJ2-1; D is uncertain. The V gene lost 3 bases and the J gene lost 7 bases, with 8 bases spanning the gap. The CDR3 is 12 amino acids. Per the germline V gene, CDR1 is SGHKS and CDR2 is YYEKEE (reference sequence). This CDR3 is CASSSQKNEQFF. The CDR3, as DNA: TGTGCCAGCAGCTCCCAGAAAAATGAGCAGTTCTTC.